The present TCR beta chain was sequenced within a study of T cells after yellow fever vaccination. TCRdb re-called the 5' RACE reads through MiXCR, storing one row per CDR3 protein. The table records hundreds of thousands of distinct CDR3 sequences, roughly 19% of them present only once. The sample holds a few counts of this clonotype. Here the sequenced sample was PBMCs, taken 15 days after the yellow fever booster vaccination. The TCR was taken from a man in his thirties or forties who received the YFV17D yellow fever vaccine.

The CDR3: CASSPSAGKTYEQYF. The CDR3 DNA reads as TGCGCCAGCAGTCCCTCAGCGGGAAAGACCTACGAGCAGTACTTC. The rearrangement joins TRBV5-1 to TRBJ2-7, with 7 bases matching TRBD2. V was clipped by 5 bases and J by 2 bases; unmatched bases: 10. This CDR3 region has 15 residues. Germline CDR1 reads SGHRS; CDR2 reads YFSETQ.